This entry lists 12 T cell receptor beta chains sequenced from one sample in a study of blood T cell repertoires in COVID-19. TCRdb keeps only in-frame clones here, not all; method: immunoSEQ multiplex PCR. In the table there are over 200,000 clones, about 90% of which are singletons. The sequenced material came from peripheral blood. These receptor sequences come from a man between 60 and 75 years old with COVID-19, enrolled during active disease.

Concerning this clone: This CDR3 is also generated by other DNA sequences in the sample. V usage is TRBV5-1 and J usage is TRBJ1-1, with a tentative D call TRBD1 (6 bases). Germline CDR1 and CDR2: SGHRS and YFSETQ. Trimming shortened V by 0 bases and J by 2 bases, and 8 bases separated the two germline ends. The CDR3 length is 14 residues. CDR3 bases: TGCGCCAGCAGCTTGGGGACAGCCAACACTGAAGCTTTCTTT. Translating gives CASSLGTANTEAFF.

This clone was picked up a small number of times. The chain links TRBV7-9 to TRBJ2-5; 7 bases are shared with TRBD1. This CDR3 contains 14 residues. V was clipped by 5 bases and J by 4 bases; unmatched bases: 7. Per the germline V gene, CDR1 is SEHNR and CDR2 is FQNEAQ (reference sequence). CDR3 DNA sequence: TGTGCCAGCAGCACCCGGACAGGCGGAGAGACCCAGTACTTC. This encodes CASSTRTGGETQYF.

This chain joins TRBV5-4 and TRBJ1-5; no clear D. CDR1 is SGHNT, CDR2 YYREEE, per germline (reference sequence). Trimming shortened V by 0 bases and J by 3 bases, and 7 bases separated the two germline ends. CDR3 size: 14 residues. The CDR3 is CASSLAGDNQPQHF. CDR3 sequence (DNA): TGTGCCAGCAGCTTGGCCGGGGACAATCAGCCCCAGCATTTT. Full variable domain (remainder filled in from reference TRBV5-4 and TRBJ1-5): ETGVTQSPTHLIKTRGQQVTLRCSSQSGHNTVSWYQQALGQGPQFIFQYYREEENGRGNFPPRFSGLQFPNYSSELNVNALELDDSALYLCASSLAGDNQPQHFGDGTRLSIL.

The chain joins TRBV30 to TRBJ2-7; 11 positions match TRBD2. Germline assignment: CDR1 GTSNPN and CDR2 SVGIG (reference sequence). The CDR3 runs 17 residues. Trimming removed 0 bases from V and 3 bases from J; junction bases left unmatched: 10. CDR3 amino acids: CAWSVRPSGRFHYEQYF. The CDR3 DNA is TGTGCCTGGAGTGTACGGCCTAGCGGGAGGTTCCACTACGAGCAGTACTTC.

This chain uses TRBV10-3 with TRBJ2-3, with 16 bases identical to TRBD2. This CDR3 region has 16 residues. Germline V gene data show CDR1 as ENHRY and CDR2 as SYGVKD. Losses at the gene ends were 6 bases for V and 6 bases for J; bases not matched to a gene: 6. CDR3 DNA sequence: TGTGCCATCAGCGGGACTAGCGGGGGGGCCCAGGATACGCAGTATTTT. Residues: CAISGTSGGAQDTQYF.

Written as DNA, the CDR3 is TGTGCCAGCAGACCTGACAGGGGGCAGATCAATGAGCAGTTCTTC. Translated, it gives CASRPDRGQINEQFF. The chain recombines TRBV6-5 with TRBJ2-1; 10 bases fit TRBD1. Germline CDR1 reads MNHEY; CDR2 reads SVGAGI. The CDR3 spans 15 residues. Trimming took 6 bases from V and 6 from J; bases not matched to a gene: 8.

The rearrangement joins TRBV6-5 to TRBJ1-2; 7 positions agree with TRBD1. This CDR3 is built from 15 residues. Germline-derived CDR1 and CDR2 are MNHEY and SVGAGI. V lost 2 bases and J lost 1; bases outside the gene matches: 4. Here the CDR3 DNA reads TGTGCCAGCAGTTACGGGGACAGTGGTAACTATGGCTACACCTTC. Residues: CASSYGDSGNYGYTF.

The rearrangement joins TRBV5-1 to TRBJ1-1, with D possibly being TRBD1 (5 bases). Trimming removed 5 bases at V and 4 bases at J, with 9 bases between. The germline gives CDR1 SGHRS, CDR2 YFSETQ. This CDR3 spans 12 amino acids. This CDR3 is CASSAGLTEAFF. The CDR3 nucleotides read TGCGCCAGCAGTGCAGGGCTCACTGAAGCTTTCTTT.

The chain is built from TRBV6-5 and TRBJ1-2; no clear D. With 0 bases removed from V and 8 bases from J, the gap between germline ends came to 19 bases. Germline V gives CDR1 MNHEY, CDR2 SVGAGI. The CDR3 is 16 residues long. In nucleotides, the CDR3 is TGTGCCAGCAGTTACTCGAGCCGTACCGCGAACTGGGGCTACACCTTC. Its protein product is CASSYSSRTANWGYTF.

The chain combines TRBV5-8 with TRBJ1-3, with 7 nucleotides matching TRBD1. Germline V gene sequence: CDR1 SGHTS, CDR2 YDEGEE. The CDR3 is 17 amino acids. J gave up 1 base and V 2 bases, and 9 bases lay outside the gene matches. The CDR3 DNA reads TGTGCCAGCAGCTTCACCGGGACAGCTCGGTCTGGAAACACCATATATTTT. It codes for CASSFTGTARSGNTIYF.

The CDR3 sequence is CASSTGQIYSYNEQFF. As DNA, the CDR3 is TGTGCCAGCAGCACCGGACAGATCTACTCCTACAATGAGCAGTTCTTC. This chain connects TRBV5-4 to TRBJ2-1; TRBD1 might be the D (6 bases). The germline CDR1 and CDR2 sequences are SGHNT and YYREEE (reference sequence). V was shortened by 4 bases and J by 0 bases, with 14 bases between the two germline ends. The CDR3 contains 16 residues.

V usage is TRBV30 and J usage is TRBJ2-5; a possible D gene is TRBD1 (6 bases). From germline, CDR1 is GTSNPN and CDR2 SVGIG (reference sequence). V was cut by 0 bases and J by 1 base, with 12 bases left in between. The CDR3 totals 15 residues. CDR3: CAWSVIQGTQETQYF. The DNA of the CDR3 is TGTGCCTGGAGTGTAATCCAGGGGACCCAAGAGACCCAGTACTTC.